Each of the 19 T cell receptor beta chains below was sequenced from the same sample in a study of early T cells in non-severe SARS-CoV-2 infection. A single record per CDR3 protein comes from TCRdb applying MiXCR to the 5' RACE reads. The sample lists about 36,000 distinct CDR3 sequences, 6% to 8% occurring once. The material was whole blood, obtained at baseline. These receptors all stem from an adult who was a healthcare worker with PCR-confirmed SARS-CoV-2 infection or an uninfected control (not recorded which).

The V gene is TRBV11-2, the J gene TRBJ1-4; D is unresolved. The germline CDR1 and CDR2 sequences are SGHAT and FQNNGV. The length of the CDR3 is 14 residues. The V gene lost 0 bases and the J gene lost 8 bases, with 10 bases spanning the gap. The CDR3, as DNA: TGTGCCAGCAGCTTAGATGGATATGAAGAAAAACTGTTTTTT. Its protein product is CASSLDGYEEKLFF.

The J gene is TRBJ1-5, the V gene TRBV28; no reliable D call. CDR1 is MDHEN, CDR2 SYDVKM, per germline. The CDR3 sequence is 14 residues long. V lost 2 bases and J 3 bases, leaving 8 bases between the germline ends. CDR3 protein: CASSLGGINQPQHF. The CDR3 region has the DNA TGTGCCAGCAGTTTAGGAGGAATCAATCAGCCCCAGCATTTT.

This clonotype was detected a few times. The chain joins TRBV2 to TRBJ2-3; either TRBD1 or TRBD2 may supply D (6 bases each). The germline gives CDR1 SNHLY, CDR2 FYNNEI. V was clipped by 2 bases and J by 7 bases, with 13 bases between them. The CDR3 runs 14 residues. CDR3 in DNA: TGTGCCAGCAGTGAAAAGGGGGGCTCTTATACGCAGTATTTT. This encodes CASSEKGGSYTQYF.

The rearrangement uses TRBV6-2 or TRBV6-3 and TRBJ2-1, with TRBD2 identical over 12 bases. Germline V CDR1 and CDR2: MNHEY, SVGEGT. V was clipped by 5 bases and J by 7 bases; unmatched bases: 12. The CDR3 runs to 17 residues. The CDR3 reads CASSPPLAGGRGNEQFF. In DNA, the CDR3 is TGTGCCAGCAGTCCCCCCCTAGCGGGAGGGCGGGGGAATGAGCAGTTCTTC.

This clonotype was found many times. The rearrangement links TRBV19 to TRBJ2-5; unclear D gene. Germline lookup yields CDR1 LNHDA and CDR2 SQIVND (reference sequence). The CDR3 has 14 amino acids. Trimming shortened V by 5 bases and J by 5 bases, and 15 bases separated the two germline ends. The CDR3, as DNA: TGTGCCAGTAGTGACGGCATCCCCCGGGAGACCCAGTACTTC. Translated, it gives CASSDGIPRETQYF.

The chain is built from TRBV19 and TRBJ1-5; D uncertain. Germline V lookup: CDR1 LNHDA, CDR2 SQIVND (reference sequence). V lost 3 bases to trimming and J lost 1 base, with 4 bases between them. The CDR3 totals 13 residues. DNA of the CDR3: TGTGCCAGTAGTATGATGAGCAATCAGCCCCAGCATTTT. This translates into CASSMMSNQPQHF.

The chain recombines TRBV6-1 with TRBJ1-1; 8 bases match TRBD1. CDR1 and CDR2 from the germline V gene are MNHNS and SASEGT. The CDR3 length is 15 residues. J gave up 7 bases and V 4 bases, and 11 bases lay outside the gene matches. The CDR3 sequence is CASSVSQGARGEAFF. The CDR3 DNA is TGTGCCAGCAGTGTTAGTCAGGGGGCGCGTGGTGAAGCTTTCTTT.

This clonotype has at least ten counts. The gene calls are TRBV7-3 and TRBJ2-1; weak D call: TRBD1 (5 bases). This CDR3 comprises 13 residues. Per the germline V gene, CDR1 is SGHTA and CDR2 is FQGTGA. With 5 bases removed from V and 5 bases from J, the gap between germline ends came to 10 bases. The CDR3: CASSTNRNNEQFF. CDR3 in DNA: TGTGCCAGCAGCACCAACAGGAACAATGAGCAGTTCTTC.

This clonotype was counted a few times. The gene calls are TRBV11-2 and TRBJ2-3; TRBD2 might be the D (5 bases). Germline CDR1 reads SGHAT; CDR2 reads FQNNGV. Trimming removed 0 bases at V and 7 bases at J, with 17 bases between. The CDR3 runs 16 residues. The DNA for the CDR3 is TGTGCCAGCAGCTTAGACCCCCCTGGGAGACTCAATACGCAGTATTTT. This codes for CASSLDPPGRLNTQYF.

This clonotype was seen a handful of times. V gene TRBV4-2 combines with J gene TRBJ2-7; possible D gene TRBD2, 6 bases. V was trimmed by 4 bases and J by 2 bases, leaving 21 bases between them. Per germline, CDR1 LGHNA and CDR2 YNFKEQ. This CDR3 comprises 17 residues. This CDR3 is CASSRIGGDGGAYEQYF. The CDR3 bases are TGTGCCAGCAGCCGGATTGGAGGGGACGGCGGAGCCTACGAGCAGTACTTC.

The gene calls are TRBV7-2 and TRBJ2-7, with D hard to call. The V gene lost 5 bases and the J gene lost 6 bases, with 14 bases spanning the gap. Germline V gene sequence: CDR1 SGHTA, CDR2 FQGNSA. The CDR3 totals 13 residues. The CDR3 protein is CASSPHSFTEQYF. The CDR3 nucleotides read TGTGCCAGCAGCCCACATTCTTTTACCGAGCAGTACTTC.

In this sample, this clonotype turned up a few times. The CDR3 nucleotides are TGTGCTAGTGCCCCAAGCGGGAGGCTCTACAATGAGCAGTTCTTC. As protein: CASAPSGRLYNEQFF. The chain uses TRBV12-5 and TRBJ2-1, with TRBD2 identical over 9 bases. V lost 7 bases to trimming and J lost 3 bases; unmatched junction nucleotides: 7. The CDR3 length is 15 residues. Germline CDR1 LGHNT, CDR2 FRNRAP. The whole variable domain, filled in from reference TRBV12-5 and TRBJ2-1, reads DARVTQTPRHKVTEMGQEVTMRCQPILGHNTVFWYRQTMMQGLELLAYFRNRAPLDDSGMPKDRFSAEMPDATLATLKIQPSEPRDSAVYFCASAPSGRLYNEQFFGPGTRLTVL.

The chain joins TRBV20-1 to TRBJ2-3, with D perhaps TRBD2 (5 bases). The germline V gene encodes CDR1 DFQATT and CDR2 SNEGSKA (reference sequence). V was pared by 3 bases and J by 2 bases, with 12 bases between. This CDR3 has 14 amino acids. The DNA for the CDR3 is TGCAGTGCTAGGGACTCCCGGGCCACAGATACGCAGTATTTT. As protein: CSARDSRATDTQYF.

This clonotype occurred once. The rearrangement links TRBV5-1 to TRBJ1-1; D is undetermined. V dropped 7 bases and J dropped 2 bases, with 6 bases sitting between them. The CDR3 covers 11 residues. Germline CDR1 is SGHRS and CDR2 is YFSETQ. CDR3 coding DNA: TGCGCCAGCTCCCTAAACACTGAAGCTTTCTTT. Encoded protein: CASSLNTEAFF.

This clonotype appeared many times. This chain links TRBV4-1 with TRBJ1-2, with no clear D. Trimming took off 3 bases at V and 7 bases at J, with 12 bases between the two ends. The CDR3 has 13 residues. Germline CDR1 reads MGHRA; CDR2 reads YSYEKL. CDR3 in DNA: TGCGCCAGCAGCCAGGTCGAACAACGTGGCTACACCTTC. This gives the protein CASSQVEQRGYTF.

This clonotype was observed many times. The chain couples TRBV4-1 to TRBJ2-3; 8 bases fit TRBD2. Per the germline V gene, CDR1 is MGHRA and CDR2 is YSYEKL. The CDR3 totals 17 residues. V shed 4 bases and J 0 bases; nucleotides not matched to a gene: 9. The CDR3 region is CASSLDRTSRSTDTQYF. In DNA, the CDR3 is TGCGCCAGCAGCCTAGACCGGACTAGCCGGAGCACAGATACGCAGTATTTT.

Ten or more counts support this clonotype. This sequence joins TRBV6-6 and TRBJ1-2; TRBD1 is a possible D gene (5 bases). The CDR3 has 13 residues. The germline V gene has CDR1 MNHNY and CDR2 SVGAGI (reference sequence). V lost 6 bases, J lost 8 bases, and 16 bases lay in between. The CDR3 DNA follows: TGTGCCAGCAGCCCTGACAGCACCTCCGGCTACACCTTC. This translates into CASSPDSTSGYTF.

The V call is TRBV30, the J call TRBJ1-4; D is unresolved. CDR1 is GTSNPN and CDR2 is SVGIG in the germline V gene (reference sequence). The CDR3 is made up of 12 amino acids. The ends were cut back, 5 bases at V and 8 bases at J, with 12 bases in the middle. The CDR3 DNA sequence: TGTGCCTGGGACTACGTAGGGGAAAAACTGTTTTTT. It is translated as CAWDYVGEKLFF.

This clonotype was seen many times. The chain joins TRBV10-3 to TRBJ2-3, with 8 positions matching TRBD1. Germline V gene sequence: CDR1 ENHRY, CDR2 SYGVKD. Trimming at V came to 2 bases and at J to 1 base, leaving 5 bases not matched to a gene. CDR3 length: 16 residues. CDR3 nucleotides: TGTGCCATCAGTGAGGGGATGACAGGGGGCACAGATACGCAGTATTTT. Its protein product is CAISEGMTGGTDTQYF.